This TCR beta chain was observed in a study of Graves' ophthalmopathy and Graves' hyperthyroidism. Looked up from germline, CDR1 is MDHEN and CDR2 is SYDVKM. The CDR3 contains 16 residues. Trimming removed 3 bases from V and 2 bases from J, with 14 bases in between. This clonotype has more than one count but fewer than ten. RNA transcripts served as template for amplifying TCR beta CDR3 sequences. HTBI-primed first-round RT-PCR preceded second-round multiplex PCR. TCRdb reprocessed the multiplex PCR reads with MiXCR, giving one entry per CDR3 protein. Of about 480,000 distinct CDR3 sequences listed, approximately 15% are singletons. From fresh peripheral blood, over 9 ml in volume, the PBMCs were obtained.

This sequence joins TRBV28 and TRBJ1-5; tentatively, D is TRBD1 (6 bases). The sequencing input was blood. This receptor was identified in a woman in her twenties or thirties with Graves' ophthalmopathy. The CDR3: CASSFSGVKRNQPQHF. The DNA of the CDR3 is TGTGCCAGCAGTTTTTCAGGGGTCAAACGCAATCAGCCCCAGCATTTT. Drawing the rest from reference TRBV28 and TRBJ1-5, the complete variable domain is DVKVTQSSRYLVKRTGEKVFLECVQDMDHENMFWYRQDPGLGLRLIYFSYDVKMKEKGDIPEGYSVSREKKERFSLILESASTNQTSMYLCASSFSGVKRNQPQHFGDGTRLSIL.